These 7 T cell receptor beta chains originate from one sample sequenced in a study of shared clonotypes between healthy human individuals (dated by TCRdb to the early 2020s). Receptors were amplified or captured by the immunoSEQ multiplex PCR assay. Here the immuneACCESS table is served through TCRdb, limited to in-frame sequences with V and J called. Missing clones are a known gap in these copies; in checked studies unresolved V genes cover under half, and the rest lacks a known reason. The sample contains 2 million to 2.5 million clones, roughly 95% of them found a single time. The ten top clones hold approximately 0.13% of the sample. The sample was naive CD4+ T cells sorted from blood. Taken with the paper, the label for cell subset or site translates to: CD45RA+ positively selected. The receptors shown here come from a man between 18 and 35 years old in good health.

CDR3 nucleotide sequence: TGTGCCAGCAGCTTGGCTGGTCCAGGGTATGGCTACACCTTC. Translated: CASSLAGPGYGYTF. The V gene is TRBV5-8, the J gene TRBJ1-2; possibly TRBD1 for D (5 bases). Trimming removed 0 bases at V and 5 bases at J, with 11 bases between. The length of the CDR3 is 14 residues. Germline V CDR1 and CDR2: SGHTS, YDEGEE.

This clone was recorded only once. The chain is built from TRBV9 and TRBJ1-4, with 8 bases matching TRBD1. The CDR3 spans 17 residues. V was clipped by 3 bases and J by 0 bases; unmatched bases: 7. Per germline, CDR1 SGDLS and CDR2 YYNGEE. CDR3 DNA: TGTGCCAGCAGCGGACGGACAGGGACTACAACTAATGAAAAACTGTTTTTT. This codes for CASSGRTGTTTNEKLFF. Complete variable domain (other parts from reference TRBV9 and TRBJ1-4): DSGVTQTPKHLITATGQRVTLRCSPRSGDLSVYWYQQSLDQGLQFLIQYYNGEERAKGNILERFSAQQFPDLHSELNLSSLELGDSALYFCASSGRTGTTTNEKLFFGSGTQLSVL.

This sequence joins TRBV9 and TRBJ2-7, with 8 bases identical to TRBD2. This CDR3 has 14 residues. V lost 1 base, J lost 4 bases, and 4 bases stayed unmatched. The germline V gene has CDR1 SGDLS and CDR2 YYNGEE. The CDR3 region is CASSVIAGTYEQYF. In DNA, the CDR3 is TGTGCCAGCAGCGTAATAGCGGGGACGTACGAGCAGTACTTC.

The chain links TRBV6-5 to TRBJ1-1; unclear D gene. Per germline, CDR1 MNHEY and CDR2 SVGAGI. The CDR3 extends over 14 amino acids. Deletions cut 2 bases from V and 3 bases from J, with 10 bases between. Here the CDR3 DNA reads TGTGCCAGCAGTTACCCCGGGCTGGACACTGAAGCTTTCTTT. Its translation is CASSYPGLDTEAFF.

The chain joins TRBV7-6 to TRBJ2-5, with 16 bases that match TRBD2. Per germline, CDR1 SGHVS and CDR2 FNYEAQ. The trim removed 3 bases at V and 3 bases at J, leaving 4 bases unmatched. The CDR3 extends over 17 amino acids. This chain's CDR3 is CASSLGTSGGAKETQYF. In nucleotides, the CDR3 is TGTGCCAGCAGCTTGGGGACTAGCGGGGGGGCGAAAGAGACCCAGTACTTC.

The chain combines TRBV28 with TRBJ2-2; 7 nucleotides agree with TRBD2. CDR1 MDHEN and CDR2 SYDVKM come from the germline V gene. V trimming: 3 bases; J trimming: 5 bases; junction bases outside the gene matches: 6. The CDR3 is 15 amino acids. The CDR3 is CASSFTSVLTGELFF. CDR3 coding DNA: TGTGCCAGCAGTTTTACTAGCGTCCTTACCGGGGAGCTGTTTTTT.

This clone was recorded only once. V gene TRBV30 combines with J gene TRBJ1-1; D not certain. V was shortened by 8 bases and J by 7 bases, with 20 bases between the two germline ends. The CDR3 runs to 13 residues. CDR1 and CDR2 from the germline V gene are GTSNPN and SVGIG (reference sequence). CDR3 in DNA: TGTGCCACTCCCGGCCTAGGCTCCTTTGAAGCTTTCTTT. Translated, it gives CATPGLGSFEAFF.